This T cell receptor (beta chain) was identified in a study of blood T cell repertoires in COVID-19. Germline values: CDR1 MGHRA, CDR2 YSYEKL. The CDR3 has 14 residues. The V and J ends lost 4 bases and 6 bases respectively, with 16 bases between them. Using immunoSEQ multiplex PCR, the repertoire was profiled, and TCRdb retains in-frame clones only, with some absent. The table has about 340,000 clones, 86% seen once. This clonotype was sampled from an older woman with COVID-19, enrolled during active disease. The sample comprised peripheral blood. The chain joins TRBV4-1 to TRBJ2-7; possibly TRBD1 for D (5 bases). The CDR3 DNA reads as TGCGCCAGCAGCCCCTTCAGGGAAAGAAGCGAGCAGTACTTC. Protein product: CASSPFRERSEQYF.